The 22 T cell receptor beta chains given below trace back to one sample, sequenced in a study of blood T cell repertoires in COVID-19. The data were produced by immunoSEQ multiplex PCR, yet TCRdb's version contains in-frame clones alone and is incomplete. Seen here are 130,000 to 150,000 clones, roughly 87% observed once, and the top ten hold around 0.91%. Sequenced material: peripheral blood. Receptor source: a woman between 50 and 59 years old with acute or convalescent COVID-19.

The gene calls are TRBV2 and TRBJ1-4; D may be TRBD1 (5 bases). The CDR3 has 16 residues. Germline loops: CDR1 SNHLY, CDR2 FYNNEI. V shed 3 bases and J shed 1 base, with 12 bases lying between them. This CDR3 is CASSDGGEGTNEKLFF. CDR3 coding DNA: TGTGCCAGCAGTGACGGGGGGGAGGGAACTAATGAAAAACTGTTTTTT.

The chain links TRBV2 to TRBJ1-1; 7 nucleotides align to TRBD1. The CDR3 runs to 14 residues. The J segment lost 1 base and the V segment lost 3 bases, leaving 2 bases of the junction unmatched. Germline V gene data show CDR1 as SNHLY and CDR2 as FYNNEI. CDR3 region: CASSETGRNTEAFF. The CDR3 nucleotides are TGTGCCAGCAGTGAGACAGGGAGGAACACTGAAGCTTTCTTT.

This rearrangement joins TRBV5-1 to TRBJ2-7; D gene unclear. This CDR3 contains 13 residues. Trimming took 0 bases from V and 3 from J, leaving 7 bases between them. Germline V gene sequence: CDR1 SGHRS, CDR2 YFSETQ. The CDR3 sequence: CASSLVEYYEQYF. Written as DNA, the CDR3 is TGCGCCAGCAGCTTGGTAGAGTACTACGAGCAGTACTTC.

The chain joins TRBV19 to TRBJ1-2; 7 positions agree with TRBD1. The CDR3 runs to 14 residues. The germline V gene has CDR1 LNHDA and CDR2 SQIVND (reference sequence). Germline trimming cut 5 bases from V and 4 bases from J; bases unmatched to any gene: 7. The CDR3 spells CASSPQTGPYGYTF. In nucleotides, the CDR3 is TGTGCCAGTAGTCCTCAGACAGGGCCCTATGGCTACACCTTC.

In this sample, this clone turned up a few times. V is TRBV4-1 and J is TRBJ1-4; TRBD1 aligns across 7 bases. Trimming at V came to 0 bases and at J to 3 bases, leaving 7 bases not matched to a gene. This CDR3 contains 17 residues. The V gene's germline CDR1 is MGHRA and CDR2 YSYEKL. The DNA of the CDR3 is TGCGCCAGCAGCCAAGAGGGCGACAGGGATCCTAATGAAAAACTGTTTTTT. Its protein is CASSQEGDRDPNEKLFF.

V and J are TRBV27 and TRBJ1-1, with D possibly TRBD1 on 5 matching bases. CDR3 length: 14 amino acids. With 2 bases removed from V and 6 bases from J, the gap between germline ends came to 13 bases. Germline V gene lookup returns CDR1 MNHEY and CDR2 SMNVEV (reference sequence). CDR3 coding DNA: TGTGCCAGCAGTTTACCCTGGAGGGGCGCTGAAGCTTTCTTT. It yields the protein CASSLPWRGAEAFF.

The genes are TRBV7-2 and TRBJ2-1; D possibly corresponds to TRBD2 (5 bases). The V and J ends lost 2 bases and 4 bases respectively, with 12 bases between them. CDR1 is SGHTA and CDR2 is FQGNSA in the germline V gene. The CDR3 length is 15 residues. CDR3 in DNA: TGTGCCAGCAGCTTAAGGGTAGCGTCGTACAATGAGCAGTTCTTC. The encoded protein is CASSLRVASYNEQFF.

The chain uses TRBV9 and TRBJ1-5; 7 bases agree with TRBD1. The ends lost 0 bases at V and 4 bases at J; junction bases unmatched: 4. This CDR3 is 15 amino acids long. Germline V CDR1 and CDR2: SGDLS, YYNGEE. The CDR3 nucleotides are TGTGCCAGCAGCGTAGATTACAGGGGTAATCAGCCCCAGCATTTT. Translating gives CASSVDYRGNQPQHF.

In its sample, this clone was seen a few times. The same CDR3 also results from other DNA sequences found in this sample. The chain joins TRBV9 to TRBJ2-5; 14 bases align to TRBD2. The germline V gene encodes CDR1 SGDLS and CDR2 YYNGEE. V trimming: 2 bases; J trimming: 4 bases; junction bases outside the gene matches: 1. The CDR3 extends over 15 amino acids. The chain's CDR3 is CASSVGLAGGETQYF. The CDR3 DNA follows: TGTGCCAGCAGCGTTGGACTAGCGGGAGGAGAGACCCAGTACTTC.

CDR3 bases: TGTGCCAGCTCTAAGGGCATCCCCATGCGACGACAGGAGCGCTGGGACTATGGCTACACCTTC. It is translated as CASSKGIPMRRQERWDYGYTF. The genes are TRBV19 and TRBJ1-2; possible D gene TRBD1, 6 bases. The CDR3 has 21 residues. Trimming stripped 9 bases from V and 3 bases from J, with 38 bases between. The germline V gene encodes CDR1 LNHDA and CDR2 SQIVND (reference sequence).

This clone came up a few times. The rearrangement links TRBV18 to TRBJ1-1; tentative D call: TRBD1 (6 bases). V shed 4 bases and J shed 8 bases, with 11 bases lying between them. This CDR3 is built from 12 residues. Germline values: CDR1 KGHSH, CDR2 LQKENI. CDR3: CASSRQGLEAFF. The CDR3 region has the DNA TGTGCCAGCTCACGGCAGGGGCTCGAAGCTTTCTTT.

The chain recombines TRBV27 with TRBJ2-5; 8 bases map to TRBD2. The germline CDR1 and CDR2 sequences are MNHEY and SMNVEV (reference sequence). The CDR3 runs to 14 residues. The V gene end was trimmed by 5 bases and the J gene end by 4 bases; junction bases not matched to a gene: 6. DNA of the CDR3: TGTGCCAGCAGTCTAACTAGCGGTAGAGAGACCCAGTACTTC. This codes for CASSLTSGRETQYF.

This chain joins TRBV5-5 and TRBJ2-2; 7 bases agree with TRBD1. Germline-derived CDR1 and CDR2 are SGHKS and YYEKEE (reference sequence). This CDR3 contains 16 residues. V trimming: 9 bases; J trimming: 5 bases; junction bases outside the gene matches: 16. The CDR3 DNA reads TGTGCCACCTCCTATCCAGGGGGAGTGGGGACCGGGGAGCTGTTTTTT. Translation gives CATSYPGGVGTGELFF.

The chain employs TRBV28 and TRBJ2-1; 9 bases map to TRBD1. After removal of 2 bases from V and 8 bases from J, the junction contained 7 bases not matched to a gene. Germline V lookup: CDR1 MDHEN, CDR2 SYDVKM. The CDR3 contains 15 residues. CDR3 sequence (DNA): TGTGCCAGCAGTTTAAGGGGGACAGGGCGGGATGAGCAGTTCTTC. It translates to CASSLRGTGRDEQFF.

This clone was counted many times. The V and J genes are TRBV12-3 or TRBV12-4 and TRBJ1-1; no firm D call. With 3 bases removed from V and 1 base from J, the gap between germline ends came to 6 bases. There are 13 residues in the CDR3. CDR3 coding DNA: TGTGCCAGCAGTTTCCAGTGGAACACTGAAGCTTTCTTT. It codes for CASSFQWNTEAFF.

Written as DNA, the CDR3 is TGCAGCGTTCGGGGACTAGCGGGGGATTACGAGCAGTACTTC. Its translation: CSVRGLAGDYEQYF. The chain is built from TRBV29-1 and TRBJ2-7, with 14 nucleotides matching TRBD2. The CDR3 is 14 residues long. Germline V CDR1 and CDR2: SQVTM, ANQGSEA. The V gene end was trimmed by 5 bases and the J gene end by 4 bases; junction bases not matched to a gene: 4.

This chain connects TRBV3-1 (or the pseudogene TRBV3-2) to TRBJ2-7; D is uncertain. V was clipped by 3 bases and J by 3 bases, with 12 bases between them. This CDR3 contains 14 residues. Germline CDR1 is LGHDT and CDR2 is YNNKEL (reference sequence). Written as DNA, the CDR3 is TGTGCCAGCAGCCAGAGACTGATCCTCTACGAGCAGTACTTC. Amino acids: CASSQRLILYEQYF.

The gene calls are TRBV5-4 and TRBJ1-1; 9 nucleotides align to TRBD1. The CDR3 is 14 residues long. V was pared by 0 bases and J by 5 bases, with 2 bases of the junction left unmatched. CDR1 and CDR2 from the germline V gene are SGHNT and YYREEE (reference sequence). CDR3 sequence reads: CASSLVQGATEAFF. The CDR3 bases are TGTGCCAGCAGCTTGGTACAGGGGGCAACTGAAGCTTTCTTT.

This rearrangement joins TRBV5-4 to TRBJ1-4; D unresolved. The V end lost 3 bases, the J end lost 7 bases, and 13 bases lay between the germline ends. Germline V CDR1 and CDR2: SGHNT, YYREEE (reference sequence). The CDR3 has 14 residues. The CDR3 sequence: CASSWGDQGEKLFF. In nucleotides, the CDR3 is TGTGCCAGCAGCTGGGGAGACCAAGGTGAAAAACTGTTTTTT. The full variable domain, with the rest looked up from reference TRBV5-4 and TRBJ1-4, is ETGVTQSPTHLIKTRGQQVTLRCSSQSGHNTVSWYQQALGQGPQFIFQYYREEENGRGNFPPRFSGLQFPNYSSELNVNALELDDSALYLCASSWGDQGEKLFFGSGTQLSVL.

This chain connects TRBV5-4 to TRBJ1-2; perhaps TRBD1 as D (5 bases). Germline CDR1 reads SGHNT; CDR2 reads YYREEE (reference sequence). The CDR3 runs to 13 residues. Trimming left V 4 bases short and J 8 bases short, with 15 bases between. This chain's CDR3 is CASSVSRGYGYTF. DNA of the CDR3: TGTGCCAGCAGCGTCTCAAGGGGTTACGGCTACACCTTC. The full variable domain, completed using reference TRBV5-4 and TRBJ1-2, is ETGVTQSPTHLIKTRGQQVTLRCSSQSGHNTVSWYQQALGQGPQFIFQYYREEENGRGNFPPRFSGLQFPNYSSELNVNALELDDSALYLCASSVSRGYGYTFGSGTRLTVV.

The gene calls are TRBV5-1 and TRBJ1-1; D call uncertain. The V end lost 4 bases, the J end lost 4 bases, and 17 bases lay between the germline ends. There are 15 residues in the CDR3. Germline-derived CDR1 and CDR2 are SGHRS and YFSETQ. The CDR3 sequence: CASSPRSEGGTEAFF. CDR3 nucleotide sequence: TGCGCCAGCAGCCCTCGATCGGAGGGAGGCACTGAAGCTTTCTTT.

The CDR3 DNA reads as TGTGCCAGCAGACAGGGGTCCTCCTACGAGCAGTACTTC. It is translated as CASRQGSSYEQYF. This chain connects TRBV6-5 to TRBJ2-7, with TRBD1 matching over 7 bases. With V trimmed by 6 bases and J by 0 bases, 2 bases remained unmatched. This CDR3 contains 13 residues. Per the germline V gene, CDR1 is MNHEY and CDR2 is SVGAGI.